Shown below are 16 T cell receptor beta chains from a single sample sequenced in a study of OX40 agonist ivuxolimab in advanced cancers. Some clones are missing from TCRdb's copy, which holds only in-frame ones; the method was immunoSEQ multiplex PCR. The top ten hold roughly 3.4% of the sample, which has about 79,000 clones, 70% to 90% seen once. This specimen was CD4+ or CD8+ T cells sorted from blood, taken in a trial of the OX40 agonist ivuxolimab. These TCRs come from an adult with an advanced solid tumor such as melanoma, head and neck, liver or kidney cancer.

The V gene is TRBV5-1, the J gene TRBJ2-1, with no clear D. Germline V gene data show CDR1 as SGHRS and CDR2 as YFSETQ. This CDR3 contains 15 residues. The germline V and J ends were trimmed by 2 bases and 1 base, with 10 bases remaining between them. The CDR3 DNA sequence: TGCGCCAGCAGCTTTAGCTGGAATTCCTACAATGAGCAGTTCTTC. Translating gives CASSFSWNSYNEQFF.

This chain connects TRBV30 to TRBJ2-1, with 14 bases identical to TRBD2. V lost 5 bases, J lost 8 bases, and 5 bases stayed unmatched. CDR3 length: 14 residues. Germline V gene lookup returns CDR1 GTSNPN and CDR2 SVGIG (reference sequence). CDR3 nucleotides: TGTGCCTGGGCGGGACTAGCGGGAGTGTATGAGCAGTTCTTC. Its translation is CAWAGLAGVYEQFF.

This clone showed up just once. The rearrangement uses TRBV5-6 and TRBJ2-7, with 9 bases lining up with TRBD2. V lost 4 bases, J lost 3 bases, and 5 bases stayed unmatched. Germline V CDR1 and CDR2: SGHDT, YYEEEE. The CDR3 runs to 14 residues. CDR3 nucleotides: TGTGCCAGCAGCGAAGCGGGAGGTAGCTACGAGCAGTACTTC. Protein: CASSEAGGSYEQYF.

This clone was recorded once. The chain is built from TRBV7-2 and TRBJ2-1; no definite D call. The CDR3 contains 12 residues. Trimming took 5 bases from V and 6 from J, leaving 8 bases between them. In germline, CDR1 is SGHTA, CDR2 FQGNSA. CDR3 DNA sequence: TGTGCCAGCAGCCCACGGCCCAATGAGCAGTTCTTC. Translation: CASSPRPNEQFF.

This clone was seen just once. V gene TRBV7-3 combines with J gene TRBJ2-3; D unclear. The CDR3 has 16 amino acids. V dropped 5 bases and J dropped 6 bases, with 21 bases sitting between them. Germline CDR1 SGHTA, CDR2 FQGTGA. CDR3 sequence reads: CASSPYILRDSDTQYF. In nucleotides, the CDR3 is TGTGCCAGCAGCCCCTACATCTTAAGGGATTCGGATACGCAGTATTTT.

This clone has only one observation. The chain couples TRBV28 to TRBJ1-5, with D hard to call. CDR3 length equals 12 residues. CDR1 and CDR2 from the germline V gene are MDHEN and SYDVKM. Trimming took 6 bases from V and 6 from J, leaving 9 bases between them. CDR3 loop: CASSPGGQPQHF. The DNA of the CDR3 is TGTGCCAGCAGCCCAGGTGGTCAGCCCCAGCATTTT.

The chain recombines TRBV2 with TRBJ2-5; D tentatively reads TRBD1 or TRBD2 (7 bases each). Germline-derived CDR1 and CDR2 are SNHLY and FYNNEI. This CDR3 spans 14 amino acids. Trimming shortened V by 3 bases and J by 2 bases, and 10 bases separated the two germline ends. CDR3 DNA: TGTGCCAGCAGTGACAGGGGGGGTCAAGAGACCCAGTACTTC. It encodes CASSDRGGQETQYF.

The chain couples TRBV11-2 to TRBJ2-2; D ambiguous. From germline, CDR1 is SGHAT and CDR2 FQNNGV. The V end lost 3 bases, the J end lost 5 bases, and 4 bases lay between the germline ends. The CDR3 is made up of 12 amino acids. The CDR3 DNA reads TGTGCCAGCAGCTTTTATACCGGGGAGCTGTTTTTT. This gives the protein CASSFYTGELFF. The variable domain in full, completed from reference TRBV11-2 and TRBJ2-2, reads EAGVAQSPRYKIIEKRQSVAFWCNPISGHATLYWYQQILGQGPKLLIQFQNNGVVDDSQLPKDRFSAERLKGVDSTLKIQPAKLEDSAVYLCASSFYTGELFFGEGSRLTVL.

This chain uses TRBV7-9 with TRBJ1-1; D possibly corresponds to TRBD1 (6 bases). V lost 1 base and J 1 base, leaving 7 bases between the germline ends. The CDR3 consists of 14 residues. Germline V gene lookup returns CDR1 SEHNR and CDR2 FQNEAQ (reference sequence). The CDR3 loop reads CASSLEGGNTEAFF. The CDR3 DNA is TGTGCCAGCAGCTTAGAGGGGGGGAACACTGAAGCTTTCTTT.

This sequence joins TRBV15 and TRBJ2-5; unclear D gene. Trimming removed 5 bases at V and 4 bases at J, with 20 bases between. The CDR3 sequence is 16 residues long. CDR1 is LNHNV, CDR2 YYDKDF, per germline (reference sequence). The CDR3 DNA sequence: TGTGCCACCAGCCCAAGGATCCCAGGTTATGGAGAGACCCAGTACTTC. Its protein is CATSPRIPGYGETQYF.

This chain connects TRBV28 to TRBJ1-5; D remains ambiguous. Per the germline V gene, CDR1 is MDHEN and CDR2 is SYDVKM. V lost 7 bases to trimming and J lost 2 bases, with 12 bases between them. The CDR3 has 14 amino acids. The CDR3 spells CASIRQVGNQPQHF. CDR3 DNA: TGTGCCAGCATTCGCCAAGTTGGCAATCAGCCCCAGCATTTT.

This chain connects TRBV4-3 to TRBJ2-3, with TRBD1 matching 7 bases. This CDR3 has 15 amino acids. After removal of 0 bases from V and 4 bases from J, the junction contained 4 bases not matched to a gene. Germline V lookup: CDR1 LGHNA, CDR2 YSLEER. CDR3 sequence: CASSQDTTGADTQYF. The CDR3 DNA reads as TGCGCCAGCAGCCAAGATACCACAGGGGCAGATACGCAGTATTTT.

The rearrangement links TRBV9 to TRBJ2-5; perhaps TRBD2 as D (5 bases). Trimming cost V 0 bases and J 9 bases, with 12 bases left between them. This CDR3 is 13 amino acids long. From germline, CDR1 is SGDLS and CDR2 YYNGEE. In nucleotides, the CDR3 is TGTGCCAGCAGCGTAGACGGATCCGGGGCCCAGTACTTC. This gives the protein CASSVDGSGAQYF.

This clone was found once. V gene TRBV9 combines with J gene TRBJ2-3; TRBD2 agrees at 9 bases. CDR1 is SGDLS, CDR2 YYNGEE, per germline. CDR3 length equals 17 residues. V dropped 3 bases and J dropped 0; count of bases not matched to a gene: 8. CDR3 in amino acids: CASSGDSGRTSTDTQYF. The CDR3 coding sequence is TGTGCCAGCAGCGGGGATAGCGGGAGAACTAGCACAGATACGCAGTATTTT.

The CDR3 loop is CASSYRLRGRFEQFF. The CDR3 DNA sequence: TGTGCCAGCAGTTACCGTCTGCGCGGGAGGTTTGAGCAGTTCTTC. This chain joins TRBV6-5 and TRBJ2-1, with 8 positions matching TRBD2. CDR1 MNHEY and CDR2 SVGAGI come from the germline V gene. The CDR3 sequence is 15 residues long. Trimming took 2 bases from V and 9 from J; bases not matched to a gene: 9.

The V call is TRBV5-4, the J call TRBJ2-7; D is unresolved. With 5 bases removed from V and 4 bases from J, the gap between germline ends came to 19 bases. This CDR3 has 15 residues. Looked up from germline, CDR1 is SGHNT and CDR2 is YYREEE (reference sequence). The CDR3 DNA is TGTGCCAGCAGTAATACCGGTATAAACATGTACGAGCAGTACTTC. The encoded protein is CASSNTGINMYEQYF.